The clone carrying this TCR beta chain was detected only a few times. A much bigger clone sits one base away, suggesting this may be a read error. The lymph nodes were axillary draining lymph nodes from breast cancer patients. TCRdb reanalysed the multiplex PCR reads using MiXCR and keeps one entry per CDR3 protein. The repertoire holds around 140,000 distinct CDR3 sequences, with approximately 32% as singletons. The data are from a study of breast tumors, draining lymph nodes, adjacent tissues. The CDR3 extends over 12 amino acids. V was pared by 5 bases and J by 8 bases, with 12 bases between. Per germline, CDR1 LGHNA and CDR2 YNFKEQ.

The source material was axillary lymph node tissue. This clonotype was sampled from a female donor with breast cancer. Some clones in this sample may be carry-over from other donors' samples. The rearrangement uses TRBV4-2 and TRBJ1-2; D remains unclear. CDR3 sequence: CASSVSDYGYTF. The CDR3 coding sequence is TGTGCCAGCAGCGTCAGCGATTACGGCTACACCTTC.